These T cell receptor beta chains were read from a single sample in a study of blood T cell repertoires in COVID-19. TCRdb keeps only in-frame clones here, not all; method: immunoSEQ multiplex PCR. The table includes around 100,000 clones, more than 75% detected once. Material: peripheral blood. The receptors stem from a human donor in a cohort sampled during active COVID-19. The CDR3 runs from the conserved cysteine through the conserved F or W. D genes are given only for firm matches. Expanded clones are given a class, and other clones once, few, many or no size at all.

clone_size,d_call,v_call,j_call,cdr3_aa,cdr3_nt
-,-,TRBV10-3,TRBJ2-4,CAISARGGLSVSERDIQYF,TGTGCCATCAGTGCCCGAGGCGGGTTATCGGTTTCTGAGAGGGACATTCAGTACTTC
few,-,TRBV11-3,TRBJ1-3,CASSTGPGNTIYF,TGTGCCAGCAGCACCGGTCCGGGAAACACCATATATTTT
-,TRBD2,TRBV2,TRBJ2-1,CASSSIAGGIYNEQFF,TGTGCCAGCAGTTCCATAGCGGGGGGGATCTACAATGAGCAGTTCTTC
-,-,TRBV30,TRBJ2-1,CAWSELDEQFF,TGTGCCTGGAGTGAGCTCGATGAGCAGTTCTTC
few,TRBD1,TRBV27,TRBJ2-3,CASRGWDRVTDTQYF,TGTGCCAGCAGAGGTTGGGACAGGGTCACAGATACGCAGTATTTT
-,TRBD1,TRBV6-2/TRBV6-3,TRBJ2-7,CASSSLGQVVSNYEQYF,TGTGCCAGCAGCTCCCTGGGACAGGTGGTTTCCAACTACGAGCAGTACTTC
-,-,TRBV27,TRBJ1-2,CASRPDRGGRGYTF,TGTGCCAGCAGGCCGGACAGAGGAGGTCGTGGCTACACCTTC
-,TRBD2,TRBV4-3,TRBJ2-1,CASSQGDYNYNEQFF,TGCGCCAGCAGCCAAGGGGACTATAACTACAATGAGCAGTTCTTC
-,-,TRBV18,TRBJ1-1,CASSPTGDEAFF,TGTGCCAGCTCTCCCACGGGAGACGAAGCTTTCTTT
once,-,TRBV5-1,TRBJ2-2,CASSRRTANTGELFF,TGCGCCAGCAGCAGACGGACAGCGAACACCGGGGAGCTGTTTTTT
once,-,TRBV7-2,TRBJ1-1,CASSLGDSPEAFF,TGTGCCAGCAGCCTAGGAGACAGTCCTGAAGCTTTCTTT
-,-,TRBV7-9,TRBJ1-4,CASSLAGPGGNKLFF,TGTGCCAGCAGCTTAGCGGGGCCCGGGGGGAATAAACTGTTTTTT
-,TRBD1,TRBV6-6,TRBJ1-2,CASRPRDRGHGYTF,TGTGCCAGCAGGCCCCGGGACAGGGGGCATGGCTACACCTTC
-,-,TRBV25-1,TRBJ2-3,CASSDWGDSTDTQYF,TGTGCCAGCAGTGATTGGGGGGACAGCACAGATACGCAGTATTTT
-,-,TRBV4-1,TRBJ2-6,CASSRQRGGTLSGANVLTF,TGCGCCAGCAGCCGCCAGAGGGGAGGCACTCTCTCTGGGGCCAACGTCCTGACTTTC
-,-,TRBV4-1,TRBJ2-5,CASRGQTQETQYF,TGCGCCAGCAGAGGACAGACCCAAGAGACCCAGTACTTC
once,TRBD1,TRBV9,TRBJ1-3,CASSPGQGFGNTIYF,TGTGCCAGCAGCCCCGGACAGGGCTTTGGAAACACCATATATTTT
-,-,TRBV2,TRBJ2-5,CASGWQGEETQYF,TGTGCCAGCGGATGGCAGGGCGAAGAGACCCAGTACTTC
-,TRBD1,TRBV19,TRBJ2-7,CASSISTGANYEQYF,TGTGCCAGTAGTATATCGACAGGGGCTAACTACGAGCAGTACTTC
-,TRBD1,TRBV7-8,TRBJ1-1,CASSFAGTGTMNTEAFF,TGTGCCAGCAGCTTCGCCGGGACAGGGACCATGAACACTGAAGCTTTCTTT
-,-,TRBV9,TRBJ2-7,CASSVSQGGSYEQYF,TGTGCCAGCAGCGTATCTCAAGGGGGCTCCTACGAGCAGTACTTC
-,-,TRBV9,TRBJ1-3,CASSVDGRARGGTIYF,TGTGCCAGCAGCGTAGATGGTCGGGCCCGCGGGGGCACCATATATTTT
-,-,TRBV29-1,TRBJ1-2,CSVTRGREGGYTF,TGCAGCGTGACCCGCGGCAGGGAAGGTGGCTACACCTTC
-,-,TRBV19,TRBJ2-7,CASSIGAYEQYF,TGTGCCAGTAGTATTGGGGCTTACGAGCAGTACTTC
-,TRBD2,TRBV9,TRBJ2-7,CASSVRAGLAGLGEQYF,TGTGCCAGCAGCGTAAGAGCGGGACTAGCGGGTCTAGGCGAGCAGTACTTC
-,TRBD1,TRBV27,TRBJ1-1,CASRPLDRVNTEAFF,TGTGCCAGCAGACCTCTCGACAGGGTGAACACTGAAGCTTTCTTT
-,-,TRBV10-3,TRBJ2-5,CAITDGGRGETQYF,TGTGCCATCACCGACGGGGGGCGAGGAGAGACCCAGTACTTC
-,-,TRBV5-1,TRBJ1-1,CASSSQGGATEAFF,TGCGCCAGCAGCTCACAAGGTGGGGCCACTGAAGCTTTCTTT
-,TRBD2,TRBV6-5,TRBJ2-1,CASSKTSGSLYEQFF,TGTGCCAGCAGTAAAACTAGCGGGAGTTTGTATGAGCAGTTCTTC
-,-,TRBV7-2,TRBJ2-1,CASSLRLGTQSSEQFF,TGTGCCAGCAGCTTAAGACTAGGGACTCAGTCAAGTGAGCAGTTCTTC
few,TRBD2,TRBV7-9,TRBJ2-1,CASSLQGTSGSSNEQFF,TGTGCCAGCAGCCTTCAAGGGACTAGCGGATCGAGCAATGAGCAGTTCTTC
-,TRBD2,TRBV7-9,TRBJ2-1,CASSFSDLAGGPTYNEQFF,TGTGCCAGCAGCTTCTCCGACCTAGCGGGAGGTCCCACCTACAATGAGCAGTTCTTC
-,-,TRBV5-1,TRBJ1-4,CASSLEGGFNEKLFF,TGCGCCAGCAGCTTGGAAGGAGGGTTTAATGAAAAACTGTTTTTT
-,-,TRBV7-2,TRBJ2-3,CASSDPSGSEPNTQYF,TGTGCCAGCAGCGACCCCTCCGGGAGCGAACCAAATACGCAGTATTTT
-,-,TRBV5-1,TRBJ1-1,CASSLGGLTEAFF,TGCGCCAGCAGCTTAGGGGGATTGACTGAAGCTTTCTTT
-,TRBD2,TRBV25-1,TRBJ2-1,CASSALLSGRAYNEQFF,TGTGCCAGCAGTGCATTACTCAGCGGGAGGGCCTACAATGAGCAGTTCTTC
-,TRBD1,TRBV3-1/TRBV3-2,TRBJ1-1,CASSSRQGGTEAFF,TGTGCCAGCAGCTCACGACAGGGCGGCACTGAAGCTTTCTTT
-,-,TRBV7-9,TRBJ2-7,CASSLVGSIPYEQYF,TGTGCCAGCAGCTTAGTTGGCAGTATACCCTACGAGCAGTACTTC
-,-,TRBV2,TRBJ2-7,CASTLTVVFPYEQYF,TGTGCCAGCACGCTGACAGTTGTATTCCCCTACGAGCAGTACTTC
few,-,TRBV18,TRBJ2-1,CASSPGGVGYNEQFF,TGTGCCAGCTCACCGGGGGGAGTAGGCTACAATGAGCAGTTCTTC
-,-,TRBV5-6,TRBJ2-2,CASSLPGVAAGELFF,TGTGCCAGCAGCTTGCCGGGGGTAGCCGCCGGGGAGCTGTTTTTT